This T cell receptor beta chain is drawn from a study of CD8 T cells in ankylosing spondylitis. CDR3 length: 13 amino acids. V lost 5 bases and J lost 4, with 13 bases in between. Germline CDR1 and CDR2: SGHRS and YFSETQ. Whole-study findings and limits: Disease-linked clones were found to be CD8+ and relatively rare in peripheral blood. It appeared that ankylosing spondylitis blood was characterized by a TCR beta motif of several highly homologous variants. As reported, disease-linked clones showed significant enrichment in matched ankylosing spondylitis synovial fluid.

This clonotype was detected many times. Its antigen is unknown. Quantitative molecular-barcoded 5'-RACE generated the TCR beta libraries. A single record per CDR3 protein comes from TCRdb applying MiXCR to the 5' RACE reads. The repertoire has more than 150,000 distinct CDR3 sequences, 15% to 20% of them found once; the top ten carry 4.3%. The sample comprised blood, either unsorted or a sorted T cell fraction (not recorded which). The rearrangement uses TRBV5-1 and TRBJ2-7, with a possible D match to TRBD2 (7 bases). This TCR was recovered from a male donor between 5 and 35 years old with ankylosing spondylitis or in good health (not recorded which). The CDR3: CASRKGGAYEQYF. The DNA for the CDR3 is TGCGCCAGCAGAAAGGGGGGGGCGTACGAGCAGTACTTC.